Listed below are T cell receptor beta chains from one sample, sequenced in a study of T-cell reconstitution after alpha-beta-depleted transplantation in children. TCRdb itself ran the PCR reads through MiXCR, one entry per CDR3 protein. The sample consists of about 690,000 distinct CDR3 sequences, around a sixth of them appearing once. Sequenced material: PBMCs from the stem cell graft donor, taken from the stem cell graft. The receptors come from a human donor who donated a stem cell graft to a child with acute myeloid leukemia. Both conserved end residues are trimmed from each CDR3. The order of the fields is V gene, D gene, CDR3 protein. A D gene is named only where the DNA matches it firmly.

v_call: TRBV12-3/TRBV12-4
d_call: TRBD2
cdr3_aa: ASSPGTSLYNEQF

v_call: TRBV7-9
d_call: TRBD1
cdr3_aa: ASSSSTGAGTEAF

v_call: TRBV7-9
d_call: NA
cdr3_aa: ASSLASPANYGYT

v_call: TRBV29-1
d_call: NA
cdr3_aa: SVGRIDTGELF

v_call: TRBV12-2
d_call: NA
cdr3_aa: ASRLPRWQGSGQPQH

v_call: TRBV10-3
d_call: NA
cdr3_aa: AISVGEKAF

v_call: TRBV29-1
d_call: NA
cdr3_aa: SVEMTDYGYT

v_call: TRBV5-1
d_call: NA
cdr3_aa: ASSLEVPGADGYT

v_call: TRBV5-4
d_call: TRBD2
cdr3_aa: ASSLAGLYTDTQY

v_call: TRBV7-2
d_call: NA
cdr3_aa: ASSLESGGNQPQH

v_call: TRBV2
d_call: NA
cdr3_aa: ASIRGTNTGELF

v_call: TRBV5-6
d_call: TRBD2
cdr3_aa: ASSDASGGAINEQF

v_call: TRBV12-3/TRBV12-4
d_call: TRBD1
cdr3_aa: ASSFLPGTGRNQPQH

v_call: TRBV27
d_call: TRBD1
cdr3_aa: ASSLGQGRRTDTQY

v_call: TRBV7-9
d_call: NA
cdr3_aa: ASSPQGTYTDTQY

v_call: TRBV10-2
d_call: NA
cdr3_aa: ASSEDGNPSNQPQH

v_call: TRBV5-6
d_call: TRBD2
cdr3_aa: ASSLWGGDNEQF